This is a list of T cell receptor beta chains from one sample in a study of cytomegalovirus exposure and HLA in healthy donors. Generated by immunoSEQ multiplex PCR, the TCRdb table keeps only in-frame clones and is missing some. Of 180,000 or so clones in the sample, around three quarters were seen once. Sequencing was carried out using PBMCs. These receptors were taken from a woman aged 50 to 65 in good health and CMV-seronegative. Both conserved end residues are trimmed from each CDR3.

v_gene	j_gene	CDR3aa
TRBV27	TRBJ2-3	ASSSHDRVFSADTQY
TRBV28	TRBJ2-1	ASSRTRPNEQF
TRBV9	TRBJ2-3	ASSVATGTSGGSTDTQY
TRBV14	TRBJ2-1	ASSPGNEQF
TRBV6-5	TRBJ1-1	ASSLGQEVEAF
TRBV7-2	TRBJ2-3	ASSLISDTQY
TRBV20-1	TRBJ1-3	SARYGNTIY
TRBV7-2	TRBJ1-6	ASSGDGRQGGPPLH
TRBV9	TRBJ2-3	ASSALLGLAEGGDTQY
TRBV28	TRBJ2-1	ASSPRGAYNEQF
TRBV7-2	TRBJ2-5	ASSTRTGPLAETQY
TRBV4-3	TRBJ2-2	ASSQEIAGNTGELF
TRBV5-1	TRBJ1-1	ASSSGGAMNTEAF
TRBV5-4	TRBJ1-1	ASRGPQGGYTEAF
TRBV6-5	TRBJ2-3	ASSYSSYGSTDTQY
TRBV9	TRBJ2-2	ASSVRAGGFNGELF
TRBV7-3	TRBJ1-1	ASSTGQSTEAF
TRBV11-2	TRBJ1-1	ASSKWTGTLNTEAF
TRBV18	TRBJ2-3	ASSPSSPGSTDTQY
TRBV11-2	TRBJ1-4	ASSYERVGRTNEKLF
TRBV7-2	TRBJ1-2	ASSLEGRGRGYT
TRBV4-1	TRBJ1-6	ASSQQGANSPLH
TRBV6-6	TRBJ2-7	ASSYSPGGSYEQY
TRBV28	TRBJ1-2	ASSFQGLPYGYT
TRBV19	TRBJ1-1	ASSSAGGFEAF
TRBV13	TRBJ2-3	ASSLGTSGTSTDTQY
TRBV7-2	TRBJ1-1	ASSPRQGTNTEAF
TRBV7-2	TRBJ2-2	ASSQGPFTGELF
TRBV28	TRBJ2-7	ASSPPGLAGTYEQY
TRBV4-1	TRBJ1-2	ASSQDGWTVYGYT
TRBV21-1	TRBJ2-7	ARGTGQSYEQY
TRBV7-9	TRBJ1-1	ASSLEGREAEAF
TRBV28	TRBJ2-7	ASIGLGPGQDSYEQY
TRBV15	TRBJ2-1	ATSRDLAAAGNEQF
TRBV5-6	TRBJ1-5	ASSLGQYNQPQH
TRBV2	TRBJ2-2	ASSKETSGMANTGELF
TRBV27	TRBJ1-5	ASSLSTGRNQPQH
TRBV2	TRBJ1-2	ASSPRDRYGYT
TRBV5-1	TRBJ2-5	ASSLQGGGEETQY
TRBV2	TRBJ2-2	ASNRDRIPAGELF
TRBV5-6	TRBJ1-1	ASTIWEQENTEAF
TRBV7-9	TRBJ2-2	ASSSGLVGTGELF
TRBV19	TRBJ2-2	ASSRIPMVPKTSGRSDTGELF
TRBV6-5	TRBJ2-1	ASKPGGPSYNEQF
TRBV7-9	TRBJ2-7	ASSSAGGVEQY
TRBV19	TRBJ2-1	ASSISSGINNEQF
TRBV9	TRBJ1-2	ASSETGGTYGYT
TRBV28	TRBJ2-5	ASSRGTSGPQETQY
TRBV28	TRBJ1-2	ASSTGQNYGYT
TRBV13	TRBJ2-3	ASSLRRIDGTDTQY
TRBV30	TRBJ1-5	AWSSPHGPDGNQPQH
TRBV25-1	TRBJ2-5	ASSVPKGGADRGETQY
TRBV15	TRBJ2-5	ATSRGVREETQY
TRBV6-1	TRBJ2-3	ASSGQGGLAEADTQY
TRBV7-9	TRBJ1-1	ASSWPGENTEAF
TRBV27	TRBJ2-5	ASSLRRGAVETQY
TRBV2	TRBJ2-7	ASSEAGTGNYEQY
TRBV19	TRBJ1-5	ASSIGAGNLGNQPQH
TRBV11-3	TRBJ1-1	ASSQKRNTEAF